The 16 T cell receptor beta chains in this list originate from one sample, sequenced in a study of shared clonotypes between healthy human individuals. Produced via immunoSEQ multiplex PCR; TCRdb's table is partial and in-frame only. The sample consists of roughly 2.6 million clones, about 92% of them appearing once. Material for sequencing was naive CD4+ T cells sorted from blood. Described subset: CD45RA+ positively selected. All receptors derive from a man between 18 and 29 years old in good health.

The rearrangement links TRBV5-5 to TRBJ1-4, with 8 nucleotides matching TRBD1. Germline CDR1 is SGHKS and CDR2 is YYEKEE (reference sequence). J was trimmed by 10 bases and V by 0 bases; bases with no gene match: 5. The CDR3 is 14 residues long. The CDR3 loop is CASSLAQGAGKLFF. The CDR3 region has the DNA TGTGCCAGCAGCTTGGCGCAGGGGGCTGGAAAACTGTTTTTT.

The rearrangement links TRBV10-3 to TRBJ2-7; D is possibly TRBD1 (6 bases). The V end lost 2 bases, the J end lost 3 bases, and 11 bases lay between the germline ends. CDR1 and CDR2 (germline): ENHRY, SYGVKD. The CDR3 contains 14 residues. CDR3 DNA sequence: TGTGCCATCAGTGAGACGGGCAGGGGCTACGAGCAGTACTTC. Protein sequence: CAISETGRGYEQYF.

J is TRBJ2-5 and V is TRBV7-6; D remains unclear. The CDR3 sequence is 13 residues long. Per the germline V gene, CDR1 is SGHVS and CDR2 is FNYEAQ. Trimming pared 1 base from V and 9 bases from J, leaving 12 bases between. The CDR3: CASSLGMITAQYF. CDR3 in DNA: TGTGCCAGCAGCTTAGGGATGATCACGGCCCAGTACTTC.

V and J are TRBV25-1 and TRBJ2-1; the D is unclear. The CDR3 totals 10 residues. Trimming stripped 9 bases from V and 8 bases from J, with 8 bases between. Per the germline V gene, CDR1 is MGHDK and CDR2 is SYGVNS. CDR3 sequence reads: CARGRDEQFF. The CDR3, as DNA: TGTGCCAGAGGGCGAGATGAGCAGTTCTTC.

V and J are TRBV10-2 and TRBJ1-6, with unresolved D. The CDR3 runs 15 residues. V shed 6 bases and J shed 5 bases, with 14 bases lying between them. Germline values: CDR1 WSHSY, CDR2 SAAADI. The CDR3 loop reads CASRPRGAHNSPLHF. The CDR3 bases are TGCGCCAGCAGACCCCGGGGAGCACATAATTCACCCCTCCACTTT.

This chain joins TRBV28 and TRBJ1-1, with a weak D call TRBD1 (6 bases). The V and J ends lost 7 bases and 7 bases respectively, with 22 bases between them. The CDR3 is 15 amino acids. CDR1 MDHEN and CDR2 SYDVKM come from the germline V gene. The DNA of the CDR3 is TGTGCCAGCACCTTAGGGGGTTCAGGGGAGAGTGAAGCTTTCTTT. This gives the protein CASTLGGSGESEAFF.

V is TRBV6-5 and J is TRBJ2-7; tentative D call: TRBD1 (6 bases). The V gene lost 6 bases and the J gene lost 3 bases, with 12 bases spanning the gap. The CDR3 runs 13 residues. Germline CDR1 is MNHEY and CDR2 is SVGAGI. This CDR3 reads CASSPRDNYEQYF. The CDR3 DNA reads TGTGCCAGCAGCCCTCGGGACAACTACGAGCAGTACTTC.

The rearrangement links TRBV7-8 to TRBJ2-3, with 16 bases lining up with TRBD2. Germline loops: CDR1 SGHVS, CDR2 FQNEAQ. The V segment lost 1 base and the J segment 2 bases; nucleotides outside the gene matches: 15. CDR3 length equals 22 residues. CDR3 protein: CASSLGILKLGLAGGNTDTQYF. The DNA for the CDR3 is TGTGCCAGCAGCTTAGGGATCCTTAAGTTGGGACTAGCGGGAGGGAACACAGATACGCAGTATTTT.

This clone was recorded once. The chain combines TRBV28 with TRBJ1-5; 8 bases fit TRBD1. V lost 6 bases, J lost 6 bases, and 10 bases stayed unmatched. This CDR3 contains 15 residues. CDR1 and CDR2 (germline): MDHEN, SYDVKM. The CDR3 region is CASSTTGQVSQPQHF. The CDR3 coding sequence is TGTGCCAGCAGCACCACGGGACAGGTTAGTCAGCCCCAGCATTTT.

This chain uses TRBV7-2 with TRBJ2-1; D is ambiguous. Germline CDR1 and CDR2: SGHTA and FQGNSA. V was trimmed by 1 base and J by 7 bases, leaving 23 bases between them. The CDR3 covers 18 residues. For the CDR3, the DNA is TGTGCCAGCAGCTTAGGAACGAAGGGTTTAATGACGGTGAATGAGCAGTTCTTC. Encoded protein: CASSLGTKGLMTVNEQFF.

The chain links TRBV9 to TRBJ2-1; 12 nucleotides agree with TRBD2. The CDR3 has 16 amino acids. V dropped 4 bases and J dropped 7; count of bases not matched to a gene: 9. Germline CDR1 reads SGDLS; CDR2 reads YYNGEE. Written as DNA, the CDR3 is TGTGCCAGCAGCTCAAGACTAGCGGGAGATTGGAATGAGCAGTTCTTC. It translates to CASSSRLAGDWNEQFF.

V usage is TRBV11-3 and J usage is TRBJ1-4; 7 bases are shared with TRBD1. CDR1 is SGHNT and CDR2 is YENEEA in the germline V gene. CDR3 length equals 17 residues. The V segment lost 6 bases and the J segment 0 bases; nucleotides outside the gene matches: 10. This CDR3 is CASRTGTVKSTNEKLFF. CDR3 nucleotide sequence: TGTGCCAGCAGAACCGGGACAGTTAAATCAACTAATGAAAAACTGTTTTTT.

The chain uses TRBV7-2 and TRBJ1-1; perhaps TRBD1 as D (5 bases). V lost 5 bases, J lost 6 bases, and 7 bases lay in between. Germline values: CDR1 SGHTA, CDR2 FQGNSA. The CDR3 runs to 11 residues. CDR3 region: CASSQGPEAFF. In DNA form, the CDR3 reads TGTGCCAGCAGCCAGGGCCCTGAAGCTTTCTTT.

J is TRBJ1-6 and V is TRBV28; D possibly corresponds to TRBD1 (6 bases). The CDR3 is made up of 16 amino acids. The V and J ends lost 6 bases and 5 bases respectively, with 17 bases between them. Germline V CDR1 and CDR2: MDHEN, SYDVKM. For the CDR3, the DNA is TGTGCCAGCAGCGCAAGGGGCAGGGGAAATAATTCACCCCTCCACTTT. Protein product: CASSARGRGNNSPLHF. Full variable domain (missing parts from reference TRBV28 and TRBJ1-6): DVKVTQSSRYLVKRTGEKVFLECVQDMDHENMFWYRQDPGLGLRLIYFSYDVKMKEKGDIPEGYSVSREKKERFSLILESASTNQTSMYLCASSARGRGNNSPLHFGNGTRLTVT.

V gene TRBV9 combines with J gene TRBJ2-1, with D tentatively TRBD1 (6 bases). The germline gives CDR1 SGDLS, CDR2 YYNGEE. The ends were cut back, 4 bases at V and 0 bases at J, with 11 bases in the middle. The CDR3 totals 15 residues. This CDR3 reads CASSRTGNSYNEQFF. The CDR3 DNA follows: TGTGCCAGCAGCCGTACAGGGAACTCCTACAATGAGCAGTTCTTC.

V is TRBV6-6 and J is TRBJ1-2; the D is unclear. The CDR3 loop spans 14 amino acids. V gave up 0 bases and J gave up 5 bases, with 10 bases separating them. Germline CDR1 reads MNHNY; CDR2 reads SVGAGI (reference sequence). CDR3 in DNA: TGTGCCAGCAGTTACTCTCACACCGCTTATGGCTACACCTTC. As protein: CASSYSHTAYGYTF.